Given below is one T cell receptor (beta chain) in context. Its antigen remains unknown. Clones were sequenced by immunoSEQ multiplex PCR, and TCRdb holds only the in-frame ones, with some missing. The table records tens of thousands of clones, 65% to 75% of them present only once. The germline V gene encodes CDR1 SQVTM and CDR2 ANQGSEA. V was clipped by 7 bases and J by 9 bases, with 12 bases between them. This CDR3 contains 10 residues. The data derive from a study of vaccination effects on CD4 cells after COVID-19. Before sequencing, viral peptide pools were used by the ViraFEST assay to expand antigen-specific CD4+ T cells. The authors isolated CD4+ T cells after about eleven days of culture. PCR-confirmed SARS-CoV-2 infection occurred in the person between March and December 2020.

This sample comprised CD4+ T cells from PBMCs cultured with a peptide pool, obtained before COVID-19 vaccination. This clonotype was sampled from a human donor who had a prior SARS-CoV-2 infection. The chain employs TRBV29-1 and TRBJ2-5; the D is unclear. Written as DNA, the CDR3 is TGCAGCGCCTCGGGCCCCGCCCAGTACTTC. Translating it yields CSASGPAQYF.